This is a list of T cell receptor beta chains from one sample in a study of tumor-infiltrating lymphocytes in glioblastoma multiforme. TCRdb reprocessed the multiplex PCR reads via MiXCR and lists one record per CDR3 protein. The table includes 25,000 to 35,000 distinct CDR3 sequences, 50% to 75% detected once. The specimen sequenced was brain tumor tissue. All receptors derive from a male donor with glioblastoma. The CDR3 runs from the conserved cysteine through the conserved F or W. Fields, in order: V gene, D gene, clone size, J gene, CDR3 protein, CDR3 DNA. The D gene is left open where the match is weak. Clone size appears in some rows only: once, few, many, or a class for an expanded clone.

TRBV28,-,many,TRBJ1-6,CASSSPTAGGSYNSPLHF,TGTGCCAGCAGTTCCCCTACAGCCGGCGGCTCCTATAATTCACCCCTCCACTTT
TRBV20-1,-,-,TRBJ1-1,CSAPLNGQKNTGAFF,TGCAGTGCCCCTTTGAATGGACAAAAGAACACTGGAGCTTTCTTT
TRBV28,-,many,TRBJ1-1,CASSFPRDTEAFF,TGTGCCAGCAGTTTCCCACGGGACACTGAAGCTTTCTTT
TRBV6-2/TRBV6-3,-,-,TRBJ2-1,CASSFRSYNEQFF,TGTGCCAGCAGTTTCAGGAGCTACAATGAGCAGTTCTTC
TRBV20-1,-,-,TRBJ1-5,CSAEAPGVDQPQHF,TGCAGTGCTGAGGCACCGGGGGTCGATCAGCCCCAGCATTTT
TRBV4-1,-,many,TRBJ2-5,CASSLGGRTQETQYF,TGCGCCAGCAGCCTAGGGGGACGGACCCAAGAGACCCAGTACTTC
TRBV20-1,-,-,TRBJ2-7,CSASPTQNSYEEYF,TGCAGTGCTAGTCCGACACAAAACTCCTACGAGGAGTACTTC
TRBV20-1,-,-,TRBJ1-2,CSARRVSTNHGYTF,TGCAGTGCCCGCCGGGTCAGCACTAACCATGGCTACACCTTC
TRBV28,-,many,TRBJ2-6,CASGNLGPRTGANVLTF,TGTGCCAGCGGCAATTTGGGGCCCCGGACTGGGGCCAACGTCCTGACTTTC
TRBV21-1,-,few,TRBJ2-7,CASSPPRGYEQYF,TGTGCCAGCAGCCCGCCAAGAGGCTACGAGCAGTACTTC
TRBV20-1,-,many,TRBJ1-2,CSARVPGPFYGYTF,TGCAGTGCTAGAGTCCCCGGTCCATTTTATGGCTACACCTTC
TRBV4-2,-,many,TRBJ2-1,CASSQAGAAYNEQFF,TGTGCCAGCAGCCAAGCGGGGGCCGCCTACAATGAGCAGTTCTTC
TRBV4-2,-,-,TRBJ2-7,CARNQGLTGPGYEQYF,TGTGCCCGCAACCAGGGACTCACAGGGCCAGGTTACGAGCAGTACTTC
TRBV12-3/TRBV12-4,-,-,TRBJ1-4,CAGSPSDLGEKLVF,TGTGCCGGCAGTCCCTCTGACTTAGGGGAAAAACTGGTTTTT
TRBV12-3/TRBV12-4,-,-,TRBJ2-4,CASSSSPTQLAKNIQYF,TGTGCCAGCAGTTCCTCCCCGACTCAGCTAGCCAAAAACATTCAGTACTTC
TRBV20-1,-,few,TRBJ1-2,CSARLGGSTNHGYTF,TGCAGTGCTAGACTTGGGGGCTCAACTAACCATGGCTACACCTTC
TRBV11-2,TRBD1,-,TRBJ2-5,CASSFQGARETQYF,TGTGCCAGCAGCTTCCAGGGGGCCCGGGAGACCCAGTACTTC
TRBV5-1,-,few,TRBJ2-7,CASSSLMGTDSYEQYF,TGCGCCAGCAGCTCTTTAATGGGGACGGATTCCTACGAGCAGTACTTC
TRBV11-2,-,-,TRBJ2-1,CASSYWTSRRVSYNEQFF,TGTGCCAGCAGTTATTGGACCAGCAGGAGGGTCTCCTACAATGAGCAGTTCTTC
TRBV5-4,-,-,TRBJ2-6,CASTRKRSSGAYVLTF,TGTGCCAGCACAAGAAAGCGTAGTTCTGGGGCCTACGTCCTGACTTTC
TRBV2,-,-,TRBJ1-6,CASSEGPGGYYSPLHF,TGTGCCAGCAGTGAAGGACCCGGGGGTTATTATTCACCCCTCCACTTT
TRBV19,-,many,TRBJ2-5,CASSPIGETQYF,TGTGCCAGTAGTCCGATAGGAGAGACCCAGTACTTC
TRBV12-3/TRBV12-4,TRBD1,few,TRBJ1-5,CVSSPWTGLNQPQHF,TGTGTCAGCAGTCCCTGGACAGGGCTAAATCAGCCCCAGCATTTT